One and the same sample provided the 18 T cell receptor beta chains below, sequenced in a study of tumor-infiltrating lymphocytes in primary liver carcinoma. Between about 20 and 30 mg of unsorted bulk tissue served as the source from which RNA and DNA were co-extracted. Production of TCR beta cDNA used 400 to 600 ng total RNA together with a constant-region primer. Sequencing libraries for TCR beta derived from three nested multiplex PCR rounds that used slightly modified ARM-PCR. A C-beta reverse primer and TRBV1-TRBV30 forward primers served in each of the first two PCR rounds, at about 10 cycles apiece. TCRdb reanalysed the multiplex PCR reads using MiXCR and keeps one entry per CDR3 protein. The repertoire includes 90,000 to 150,000 distinct CDR3 sequences, 55% to 75% of them detected once, and 9.3% sits in the top ten. Input material: liver tumor tissue from sampling region 1. Subset described: tumor region T1, superior pole. The receptors derive from an older woman with primary liver carcinoma and hepatitis B virus infection.

This clonotype was seen more than once but under ten times. An end of the junction differs from the germline gene, which may be a read error. This rearrangement joins TRBV12-3 or TRBV12-4 to TRBJ1-2, with no clear D. The length of the CDR3 is 13 residues. The CDR3 loop reads CASSWLSQDGYMF. The CDR3 bases are TGTGCCAGCAGTTGGCTTTCCCAGGATGGCTACATGTTC.

Regarding this clonotype: The final CDR3 position lacks the conserved phenylalanine or tryptophan, pointing to a likely read error. The chain has TRBV10-3 and TRBJ1-1; D remains unclear. This CDR3 has 13 amino acids. Germline CDR1 is ENHRY and CDR2 is SYGVKD. V was shortened by 5 bases and J by 0 bases, with 7 bases between the two germline ends. CDR3 in amino acids: CAISQNMNTEAFS. CDR3 coding DNA: TGTGCCATCAGTCAGAATATGAACACTGAAGCTTTCTCT.

As to this clonotype: One base away lies a much larger clone, so this may be a sequencing read error. The gene calls are TRBV12-3 or TRBV12-4 and TRBJ2-5; 7 bases agree with TRBD1. The CDR3 totals 13 residues. CDR3 coding DNA: TGTCCCAGTGCAGGGGGACATTACGAGACCCAGTACTTC. Amino acids: CPSAGGHYETQYF.

A few counts support this clonotype. The V and J genes are TRBV21-1 and TRBJ1-4. TRBV21-1 represents a pseudogene. CDR3 length: 16 residues. DNA for the CDR3: TGTGCCAGCAGCAAGAGGACCGAGCTGGGGAGGGGAAAACTGTTTTTT. Residues: CASSKRTELGRGKLFF.

The chain carries TRBV14 and TRBJ2-5; unclear D gene. This CDR3 has 15 amino acids. V lost 5 bases, J lost 5 bases, and 18 bases lay in between. In germline, CDR1 is SGHDN, CDR2 FVKESK. CDR3 sequence: CASSAQIGLRETQYF. Written as DNA, the CDR3 is TGTGCCAGCAGCGCCCAGATTGGCCTCCGGGAGACCCAGTACTTC.

As regards this clonotype: It is unclear where the CDR3 begins or ends on the DNA, so no DNA is shown, and the CDR3 is as TCRdb lists it. The CDR3 loop is CSVARGTGARGNTF. This chain uses TRBV29-1 with TRBJ1-2. Germline CDR1 and CDR2: SQVTM and ANQGSEA. The CDR3 totals 14 residues, both ends included.

About this clonotype: The junction departs from the called germline gene at one end, perhaps through a read error. This chain connects TRBV11-3 to TRBJ2-7; D perhaps matches TRBD2 (5 bases). Germline V gene sequence: CDR1 SGHNT, CDR2 YENEEA. The CDR3 consists of 14 residues. CDR3 sequence: CASSRFGLAYKQYF. CDR3 bases: TGTGCCAGCAGCCGCTTCGGTCTAGCCTACAAGCAGTACTTC.

About this clonotype: Because the CDR3 is missing its conserved closing phenylalanine or tryptophan, this is likely a read error. The CDR3 DNA reads as TGTGCCAGTAGCTCGGGGCAAACCGCAGATACGCAGTATCTT. Residues: CASSSGQTADTQYL. This chain connects TRBV11-2 to TRBJ2-3, with D possibly called TRBD1 or TRBD2 (5 bases each). Germline CDR1 is SGHAT and CDR2 is FQNNGV. This CDR3 contains 14 residues.

V gene TRBV10-3 combines with J gene TRBJ2-7; 10 bases fit TRBD1. Germline loops: CDR1 ENHRY, CDR2 SYGVKD. V lost 3 bases, J lost 0 bases, and 5 bases stayed unmatched. The CDR3 runs 16 residues. CDR3: CAISDPGQGSSYEQYF. The CDR3 DNA sequence: TGTGCCATCAGTGACCCGGGACAGGGGAGCTCCTACGAGCAGTACTTC.

As for this clonotype: A much larger clone is a single base away; this may be a read error. This chain links TRBV12-3 or TRBV12-4 with TRBJ2-3; 7 bases align to TRBD2. CDR3 length: 15 residues. CDR3 nucleotides: TGTGCCAGCAGTAACCGCGGGAGTACGGCAGATACGCGGTATTTT. The encoded protein is CASSNRGSTADTRYF.

About this clonotype itself: This may stem from a read error, because a much larger clone lies one nucleotide away. V gene TRBV12-3 or TRBV12-4 combines with J gene TRBJ2-1; 11 bases fit TRBD2. The length of the CDR3 is 13 residues. CDR3 nucleotide sequence: TGTGCCAGCAGGACTAGCGGGACCAATGAGAAGTTCTTC. Translated: CASRTSGTNEKFF.

This clonotype was recorded many times. The rearrangement links TRBV5-6 to TRBJ2-3; 8 bases agree with TRBD2. Germline CDR1 reads SGHDT; CDR2 reads YYEEEE. V lost 3 bases to trimming and J lost 3 bases; unmatched junction nucleotides: 15. The CDR3 sequence is 18 residues long. CDR3 region: CASSWVGFSGGPTDTQYF. The CDR3 nucleotides read TGTGCCAGCAGCTGGGTAGGGTTTTCGGGAGGGCCAACAGATACGCAGTATTTT.

This clonotype was observed many times. The chain carries TRBV14 and TRBJ1-4; no definite D call. This CDR3 comprises 15 residues. The V gene's germline CDR1 is SGHDN and CDR2 FVKESK. V shed 2 bases and J shed 2 bases, with 9 bases lying between them. CDR3: CASSQLGKTNEKLFF. In DNA, the CDR3 is TGTGCCAGCAGCCAACTAGGAAAGACTAATGAAAAACTGTTTTTT.

The chain joins TRBV11-2 to TRBJ1-2; D might be TRBD1 (6 bases). CDR3 length equals 16 residues. Germline assignment: CDR1 SGHAT and CDR2 FQNNGV. In DNA form, the CDR3 reads TGTGCTAACAGCCTCGGGACACCAGAGGGGCTCTATGGCTACACCTTC. Its translation: CANSLGTPEGLYGYTF. Combining the CDR3 with reference TRBV11-2 and TRBJ1-2 gives the whole variable domain EAGVAQSPRYKIIEKRQSVAFWCNPISGHATLYWYQQILGQGPKLLIQFQNNGVVDDSQLPKDRFSAERLKGVDSTLKIQPAKLEDSAVYLCANSLGTPEGLYGYTFGSGTRLTVV.

This clonotype occurred a few times. The rearrangement uses TRBV7-9 and TRBJ2-2; D may be TRBD2 (5 bases). Germline-derived CDR1 and CDR2 are SEHNR and FQNEAQ (reference sequence). Trimming shortened V by 5 bases and J by 1 base, and 14 bases separated the two germline ends. The CDR3 extends over 16 amino acids. DNA for the CDR3: TGTGCCAGCAGCCCCAGGCTTGGGAGGAACACCGGGGAGCTGTTTTTT. This gives the protein CASSPRLGRNTGELFF.

As regards this clonotype: The CDR3 does not close with the conserved phenylalanine or tryptophan, likely indicating a read error. This chain uses TRBV4-1 with TRBJ2-2; 11 nucleotides match TRBD2. The CDR3 spans 17 residues. Germline lookup yields CDR1 MGHRA and CDR2 YSYEKL. CDR3 sequence: CTSSLEGSGRVDGELFS. CDR3 DNA sequence: TGCACCAGCAGCCTTGAGGGTAGCGGGAGGGTTGACGGGGAGCTGTTTTCT.

On this clonotype itself: A much larger clone differs from this one at a single base, so this may be a read error. The chain employs TRBV6-2 or TRBV6-3 and TRBJ1-5, with 8 bases fitting TRBD1. The germline V gene encodes CDR1 MNHEY and CDR2 SVGEGT. V lost 6 bases, J lost 2 bases, and 15 bases stayed unmatched. The CDR3 spans 18 residues. The DNA for the CDR3 is TGTGCCAGCAGCCGGACAGGGCTACTGTTAGGAGGCAATCAGCCCCAGCATTTT. Its translation: CASSRTGLLLGGNQPQHF.

For this clonotype: This could be a read error, since a much larger clone is one nucleotide away. The rearrangement joins TRBV14 to TRBJ1-4, with D hard to call. The germline gives CDR1 SGHDN, CDR2 FVKESK. The CDR3 sequence is 15 residues long. CDR3 nucleotide sequence: TGTGCCAGCAGCCAACTAGGAAAGACTAATGAAAGACTGTTTTTT. Translating gives CASSQLGKTNERLFF.